This TCR beta chain was sequenced for a study of identical twins. With regard to this clonotype: Its antigen is still unknown.

TCRdb redid the calling of the 5' RACE reads with MiXCR, one entry per CDR3 protein. The profile shows around 690,000 distinct CDR3 sequences, 21% of them singletons. Germline lookup yields CDR1 LGHNA and CDR2 YSLEER. The CDR3 is 16 amino acids. The germline V and J ends were trimmed by 0 bases and 4 bases, with 15 bases remaining between them. Overall study findings and caveats: Modeled out-of-frame TCR alpha sharing in monozygotic twins fell below observed levels. Diverse VJ usage suggested most zero-insertion clonotypes were not invariant T cells. Within cord blood, abundant beta clonotypes carried fewer insertions, but memory repertoires showed no such trend.

The sample was also reused in another study, on T cells expressing NK-cell markers. According to that study: Seven HCMV-seropositive donors and one seronegative donor made up the eight sequenced donors.

The TCR comes from a young woman in good health. The sequencing sample was made of PBMCs. The chain uses TRBV4-3 and TRBJ2-5; D is uncertain. In DNA, the CDR3 is TGCGCCAGCAGCCAAGATGCTGGGTGGTCGCGAGAGACCCAGTACTTC. Its translation is CASSQDAGWSRETQYF.